The entry that follows covers one TCR beta chain sequence. The antigen remains unidentified. This entry is derived from a study of T cell responses to AZD1222 COVID-19 vaccine. Whole-study results and caveats: Repertoire collection took place solely once the T cell response had peaked.

Clones were read by immunoSEQ multiplex PCR, and TCRdb kept only the in-frame ones, dropping some. The sample includes 120,000 or so clones, about 93% of them seen just once. This receptor was obtained from an adult who received the AZD1222 COVID-19 vaccine. Sequences were derived from peripheral blood, sampled 28 days after the second AZD1222 dose.

This CDR3 reads CASSFSGEVNTEAFF. The CDR3, as DNA: TGTGCCAGCAGCTTCTCAGGGGAGGTGAACACTGAAGCTTTCTTT. This sequence joins TRBV7-6 and TRBJ1-1; D may be TRBD1 (6 bases). Trimming pared 3 bases from V and 0 bases from J, leaving 11 bases between. The CDR3 sequence is 15 residues long. The germline gives CDR1 SGHVS, CDR2 FNYEAQ.